This T cell receptor beta chain emerged from a study of blood T cell repertoires in COVID-19. At the level of the study: PBMCs, B-cell-depleted T cells, or T cells were the source of the cDNA or gDNA that made up the material.

Grouping used clinical history reported by participants in a survey and questionnaire. Per the study methods: Reference gene primers were amplified, and this amplification served to estimate nucleated cell counts. Method: immunoSEQ multiplex PCR; TCRdb's copy keeps in-frame clones and lacks some. The D gene and trimming were derived from the DNA, and the V and J assignments and clone size from that table. Of about 140,000 clones listed, about 84% are singletons. V lost 5 bases to trimming and J lost 3 bases; unmatched junction nucleotides: 8. The germline V gene encodes CDR1 SGHRS and CDR2 YFSETQ. The CDR3 has 15 amino acids.

The sequenced material came from PBMCs or T cells enriched from blood (not recorded which). The TCR originated in a woman aged 18-30 years who had been exposed to COVID-19. V usage is TRBV5-1 and J usage is TRBJ1-1; TRBD1 matches at 9 bases. The CDR3 DNA reads as TGCGCCAGCAGTTTACAGGGGGCGTCGGACACTGAAGCTTTCTTT. Translation gives CASSLQGASDTEAFF.